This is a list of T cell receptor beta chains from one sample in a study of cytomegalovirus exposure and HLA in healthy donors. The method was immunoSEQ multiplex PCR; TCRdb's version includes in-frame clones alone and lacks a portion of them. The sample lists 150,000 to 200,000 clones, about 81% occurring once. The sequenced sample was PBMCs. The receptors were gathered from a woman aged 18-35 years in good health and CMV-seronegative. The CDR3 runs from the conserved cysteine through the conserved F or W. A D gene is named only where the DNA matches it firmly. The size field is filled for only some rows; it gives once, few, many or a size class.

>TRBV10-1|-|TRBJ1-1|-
TGCGCCAGCAGCCCTGGCGTCGGAGGGTGGACTGAAGCTTTCTTT
CASSPGVGGWTEAFF
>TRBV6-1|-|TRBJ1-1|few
TGTGCCAGCAGCCCTAATATTAACACTGAAGCTTTCTTT
CASSPNINTEAFF
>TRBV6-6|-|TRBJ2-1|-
TGTGCCAGCAGTTACTCAGGCCGGAGGAAGTTCTTC
CASSYSGRRKFF
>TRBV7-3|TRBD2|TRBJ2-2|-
TGTGCCAGCAGCTCGTCGGGACTAGCGGGAGGAGGGGACGGGGAGCTGTTTTTT
CASSSSGLAGGGDGELFF
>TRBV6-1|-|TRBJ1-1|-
TGTGCCAGCAGCAGGGCGGACGCTTTCTTT
CASSRADAFF
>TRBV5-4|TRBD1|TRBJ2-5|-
TGTGCCAGCAGCTCAGGACAGGGAGAGACCCAGTACTTC
CASSSGQGETQYF
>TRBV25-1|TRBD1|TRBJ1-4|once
TGTGCCAGCAGTGGGGGCCCCGGGACAGTAGGGGAAAAACTGTTTTTT
CASSGGPGTVGEKLFF
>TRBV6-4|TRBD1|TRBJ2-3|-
TGTGCCAGCAGCCCTGGATCGACAGGGGCAACAGATACGCAGTATTTT
CASSPGSTGATDTQYF
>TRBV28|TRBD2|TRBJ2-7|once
TGTGCCAGCAGTCCGGCCACTAGCGGGAGTCTCTGGTACGAGCAGTACTTC
CASSPATSGSLWYEQYF
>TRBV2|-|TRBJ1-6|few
TGTGCCAGCAGTCCCTGGCAGGGATCACCCCTCCACTTT
CASSPWQGSPLHF
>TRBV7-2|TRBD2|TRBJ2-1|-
TGTGCCAGCTCGGCGGGAGGGTCCTACAATGAGCAGTTCTTC
CASSAGGSYNEQFF
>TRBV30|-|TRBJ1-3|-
TGTGCCTGGAGTGGGTTACAGGGTTCGCCCAGCTCTGGAAACACCATATATTTT
CAWSGLQGSPSSGNTIYF
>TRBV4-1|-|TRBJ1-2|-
TGCGCCAGCAGCAAGTTAGCTAACTATGGCTACACCTTC
CASSKLANYGYTF
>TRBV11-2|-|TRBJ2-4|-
TGTGCCAGCAGCACCCCCGGGGAAAACATTCAGTACTTC
CASSTPGENIQYF
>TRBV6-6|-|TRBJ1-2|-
TGTGCCAGCAGTTATGAGGCCGGCTACACCTTC
CASSYEAGYTF
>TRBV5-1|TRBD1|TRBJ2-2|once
TGCGCCAGCAGTTTAGGGCAGGGGGCCACCGGGGAGCTGTTTTTT
CASSLGQGATGELFF
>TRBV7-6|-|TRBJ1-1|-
TGTGCCAGCAGCTTAGGCCAGGGGAACACTGAAGCTTTCTTT
CASSLGQGNTEAFF
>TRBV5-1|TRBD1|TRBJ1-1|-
TGCGCCAGCAGCGGTGGGACAGTGAACACTGAAGCTTTCTTT
CASSGGTVNTEAFF
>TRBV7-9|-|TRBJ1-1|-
TGTGCCAGCAGCTTAGTATCACGGACTGAAGCTTTCTTT
CASSLVSRTEAFF
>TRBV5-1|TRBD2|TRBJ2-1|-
TGCGCCAGCTTTCCAGGGACTAGCCAGGGCTCTGAGCAGTTCTTC
CASFPGTSQGSEQFF
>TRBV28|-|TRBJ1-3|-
TGTGCCAGCAGTTTACCGGGGGGGGGTTACACCATATATTTT
CASSLPGGGYTIYF
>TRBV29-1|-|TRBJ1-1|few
TGCAGCGTTCAGGGGATGAACACTGAAGCTTTCTTT
CSVQGMNTEAFF
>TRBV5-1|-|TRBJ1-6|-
TGCGCCAGCAGACGGGGTTATGATAATTCACCCCTCCACTTT
CASRRGYDNSPLHF
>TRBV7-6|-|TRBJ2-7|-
TGTGCCAGCAGCTTAAAGGGAGGTTCCTACGAGCAGTACTTC
CASSLKGGSYEQYF
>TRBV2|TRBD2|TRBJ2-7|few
TGTGCCAGCGGTTCGGTGGCGGGAGACGAGCAGTACTTC
CASGSVAGDEQYF
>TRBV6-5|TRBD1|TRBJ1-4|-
TGTGCCAGCAGTTACTCGGGACAGGTACAAGGAAAACTGTTTTTT
CASSYSGQVQGKLFF
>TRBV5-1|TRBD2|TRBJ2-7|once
TGCGCCAGCAGCGTAGCTAGCGGGTACTCCTACGAGCAGTACTTC
CASSVASGYSYEQYF
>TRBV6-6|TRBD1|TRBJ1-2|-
TGTGCCAGCAAAGATGGGACAGGCGCACTCTATGGCTACACCTTC
CASKDGTGALYGYTF
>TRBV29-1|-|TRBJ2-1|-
TGCAGCGTGGTGGACTGGTACAATGAGCAGTTCTTC
CSVVDWYNEQFF
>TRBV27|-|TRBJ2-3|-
TGTGCCAGCAGTTTTGGGTCCGACTATACGCAGTATTTT
CASSFGSDYTQYF
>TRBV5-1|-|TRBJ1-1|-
TGCGCCAGCAGCTTGGCCGGGGGACACACTGAAGCTTTCTTT
CASSLAGGHTEAFF
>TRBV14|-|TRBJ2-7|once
TGTGCCAGCAGCCAAGTTTTGGCCGGGACACAGTACTTC
CASSQVLAGTQYF
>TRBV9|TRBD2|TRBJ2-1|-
TGTGCCAGCAGAGGAAGCGGGAGGGGGAATGAGCAGTTCTTC
CASRGSGRGNEQFF
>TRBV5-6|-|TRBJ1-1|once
TGTGCCAGCAGCGACGGGGGGGGGCGCCCCTTATCTGAAGCTTTCTTT
CASSDGGGRPLSEAFF
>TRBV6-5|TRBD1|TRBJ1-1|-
TGTGCCAGCAGCCAGGACAGGGGTCGGACTGAAGCTTTCTTT
CASSQDRGRTEAFF
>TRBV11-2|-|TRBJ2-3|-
TGTGCCAGCAGCTTTGGGGGGGCGCCCCACACAGATACGCAGTATTTT
CASSFGGAPHTDTQYF
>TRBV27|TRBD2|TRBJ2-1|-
TGTGCCAGCAGTCTCAGACTAGCGGCCAATGAGCAGTTCTTC
CASSLRLAANEQFF
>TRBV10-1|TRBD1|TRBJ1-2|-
TGCGCCAGCAGTCGCTCGACAGGGGGCGCGGATGGCTACACCTTC
CASSRSTGGADGYTF
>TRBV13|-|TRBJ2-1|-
TGTGCCAGCAGCTTAGTTAGAGGACTCGGGGGTGAGCAGTTCTTC
CASSLVRGLGGEQFF